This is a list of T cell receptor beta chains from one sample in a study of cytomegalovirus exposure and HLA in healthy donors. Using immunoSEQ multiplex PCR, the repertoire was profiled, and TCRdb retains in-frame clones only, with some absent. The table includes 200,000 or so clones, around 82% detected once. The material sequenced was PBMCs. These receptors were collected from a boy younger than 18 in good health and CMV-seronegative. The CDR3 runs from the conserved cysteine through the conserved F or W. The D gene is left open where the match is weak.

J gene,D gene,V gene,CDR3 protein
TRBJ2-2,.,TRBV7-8,CASSLAYRTNTGELFF
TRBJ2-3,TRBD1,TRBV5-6,CASLRRDRATSTDTQYF
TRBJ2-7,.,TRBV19,CASSFTGSSYEQYF
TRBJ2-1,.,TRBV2,CASSLVSSYNEQFF
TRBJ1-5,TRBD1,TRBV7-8,CASSSWTGSNQPQHF
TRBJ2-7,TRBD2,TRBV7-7,CASSLELAPTYEQYF
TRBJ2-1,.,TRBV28,CASSPMMENDNEQFF
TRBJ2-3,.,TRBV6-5,CASSPAAGTDTQYF
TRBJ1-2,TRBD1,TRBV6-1,CASSQLDRDGGYTF
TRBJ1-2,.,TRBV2,CASSERRNGGHGYGYTF
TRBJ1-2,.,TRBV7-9,CASSLASGDRGYTF
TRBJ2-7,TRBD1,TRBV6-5,CASSLSGTGGSEQYF
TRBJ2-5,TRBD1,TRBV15,CATSRGTGDQETQYF
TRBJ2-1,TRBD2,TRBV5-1,CASSGLAGALQSSYNEQFF
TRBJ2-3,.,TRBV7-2,CASSLVGETDTQYF
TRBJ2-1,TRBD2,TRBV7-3,CASSLALAGGNEQFF
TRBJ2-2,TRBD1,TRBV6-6,CASSNRDRPTGELFF
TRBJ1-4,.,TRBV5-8,CASSLWAGDEKLFF
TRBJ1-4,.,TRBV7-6,CASSSQGRNEKLFF
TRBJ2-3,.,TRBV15,CATSRDRGAVVDTQYF
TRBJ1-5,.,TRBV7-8,CASSRTLNQPQHF
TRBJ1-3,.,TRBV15,CATSRITGISGNTIYF
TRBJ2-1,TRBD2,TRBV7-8,CASSLGSGGNEQFF
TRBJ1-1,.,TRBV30,CAWSVTGSSSEAFF
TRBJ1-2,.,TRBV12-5,CASGLSQGGYTF
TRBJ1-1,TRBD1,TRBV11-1,CASSYRQGARTEAFF
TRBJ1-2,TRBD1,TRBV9,CASSVVPGQDYGYTF
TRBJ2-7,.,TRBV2,CASSEQGRFYEQYF
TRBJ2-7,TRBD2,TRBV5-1,CASSFSGMGTYEQYF
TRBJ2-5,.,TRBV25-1,CASSEDLSGQETQYF
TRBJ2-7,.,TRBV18,CASNRDPYEQYF
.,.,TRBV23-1,CASSTILTHKDEQYF
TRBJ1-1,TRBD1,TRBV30,CAWSVADRGLSEAFF
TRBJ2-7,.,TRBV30,CAWSVDRFNEQYF
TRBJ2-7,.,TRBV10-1,CANTNRAYEQYF
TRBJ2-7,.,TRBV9,CASTGRIPTGSYEQYF
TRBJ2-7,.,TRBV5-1,CAFFKQKAAYEQYF
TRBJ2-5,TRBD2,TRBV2,CASSGGGGWETQYF
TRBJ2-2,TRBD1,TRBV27,CASSLSGTGWAGELFF
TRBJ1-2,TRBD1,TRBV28,CASSFDRGYGYTF
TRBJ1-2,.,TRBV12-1,CASSFGGTDNYGYTF
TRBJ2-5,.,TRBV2,CASSEMGGRETQYF
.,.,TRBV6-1,CASSAKLGTEQYF
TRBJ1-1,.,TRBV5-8,CASSLVAVMNTEAFF
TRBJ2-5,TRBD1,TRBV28,CASSRGQGLMQTQYF
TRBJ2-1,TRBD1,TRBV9,CASSVTDRVVYNEQFF
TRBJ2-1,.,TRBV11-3,CASSLVLASYNEQFF
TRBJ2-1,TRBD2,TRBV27,CASSLGTSYGEQFF
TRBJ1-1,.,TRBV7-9,CASSLRDFGRMNTEAFF
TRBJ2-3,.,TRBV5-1,CASSTGAADTQYF
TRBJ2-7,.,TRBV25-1,CASSDTGFEQYF
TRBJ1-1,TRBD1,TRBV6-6,CASSRTGGDTEAFF
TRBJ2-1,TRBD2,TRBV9,CASSVSSGGAVGNEQFF
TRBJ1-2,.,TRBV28,CASSMLGALIAF
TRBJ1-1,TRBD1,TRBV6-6,CASSYQPGGTEAFF
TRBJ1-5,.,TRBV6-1,CAGEDGGSQPQHF
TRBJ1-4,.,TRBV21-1,CASDRATNEKLFF
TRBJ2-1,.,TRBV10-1,CASSRTPEGEQFF
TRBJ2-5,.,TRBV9,CASSGTGRETQYF
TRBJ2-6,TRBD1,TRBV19,CASRPIRDRNLAGANVLTF